The 17 T cell receptor beta chains in this list originate from one sample, sequenced in a study of blood T cell repertoires in COVID-19. Data came from immunoSEQ multiplex PCR; TCRdb stores just in-frame clones and leaves some out. Of around 390,000 clones in the sample, 80% to 90% were seen once. Sequenced material: PBMCs or T cells enriched from blood (not recorded which). These TCRs come from a woman aged 50 to 65 who had recovered from COVID-19.

V usage is TRBV2 and J usage is TRBJ1-4; a weak D match, TRBD1 (5 bases). This CDR3 contains 16 residues. CDR1 is SNHLY and CDR2 is FYNNEI in the germline V gene. V lost 4 bases, J lost 7 bases, and 19 bases lay in between. Written as DNA, the CDR3 is TGTGCCAGCAGTGTAAACTCCGGACATGGTAGTGAAAAACTGTTTTTT. It yields the protein CASSVNSGHGSEKLFF.

The sample holds one count of this clone. The V and J genes are TRBV4-2 and TRBJ2-3, with TRBD1 as a possible D gene (6 bases). The CDR3 contains 14 residues. Germline assignment: CDR1 LGHNA and CDR2 YNFKEQ. The ends were cut back, 0 bases at V and 6 bases at J, with 10 bases in the middle. The CDR3 DNA sequence: TGTGCCAGCAGCCAAGAGAGGGGGTCCGATACGCAGTATTTT. Translated, it gives CASSQERGSDTQYF.

The J gene is TRBJ2-7, the V gene TRBV18, with D unresolved. The V and J ends lost 0 bases and 1 base respectively, with 13 bases between them. CDR3 length: 16 residues. The V gene's germline CDR1 is KGHSH and CDR2 LQKENI. The CDR3 DNA reads TGTGCCAGCTCACCACCCTCCTGGCAGGTTTCCTACGAGCAGTACTTC. Translated: CASSPPSWQVSYEQYF.

This chain links TRBV5-1 with TRBJ1-5, with 7 bases aligning to TRBD1. The germline V gene has CDR1 SGHRS and CDR2 YFSETQ. The CDR3 is 13 residues long. Trimming took 4 bases from V and 7 from J; bases not matched to a gene: 5. CDR3 nucleotide sequence: TGCGCCAGCAGCCCTACAGGGGACCAGCCCCAGCATTTT. Residues: CASSPTGDQPQHF. Combining the CDR3 with reference TRBV5-1 and TRBJ1-5 gives the whole variable domain KAGVTQTPRYLIKTRGQQVTLSCSPISGHRSVSWYQQTPGQGLQFLFEYFSETQRNKGNFPGRFSGRQFSNSRSEMNVSTLELGDSALYLCASSPTGDQPQHFGDGTRLSIL.

This rearrangement joins TRBV29-1 to TRBJ1-6; TRBD1 matches at 12 bases. The CDR3 is 13 amino acids. The J segment lost 8 bases and the V segment lost 6 bases, leaving 2 bases of the junction unmatched. Germline V gene sequence: CDR1 SQVTM, CDR2 ANQGSEA. CDR3 in amino acids: CSVGQGADSPLHF. The CDR3 DNA reads as TGCAGCGTGGGACAGGGGGCGGATTCACCCCTCCACTTT. The variable domain in full, with the rest retrieved from reference TRBV29-1 and TRBJ1-6, is SAVISQKPSRDICQRGTSLTIQCQVDSQVTMMFWYRQQPGQSLTLIATANQGSEATYESGFVIDKFPISRPNLTFSTLTVSNMSPEDSSIYLCSVGQGADSPLHFGNGTRLTVT.

This clone was counted a few times. CDR3 region: CASSEAGLRQGFNQPQHF. CDR3 sequence (DNA): TGTGCCAGCAGTGAAGCGGGGTTAAGGCAGGGATTCAATCAGCCCCAGCATTTT. The chain couples TRBV6-1 to TRBJ1-5; TRBD1 might be the D (5 bases). This CDR3 spans 18 amino acids. CDR1 is MNHNS and CDR2 is SASEGT in the germline V gene. Trimming took off 0 bases at V and 3 bases at J, with 18 bases between the two ends.

This chain connects TRBV5-1 to TRBJ2-2, with 7 bases that match TRBD1. The CDR3 runs to 16 residues. The ends lost 3 bases at V and 3 bases at J; junction bases unmatched: 8. Germline CDR1 and CDR2: SGHRS and YFSETQ. The CDR3 bases are TGCGCCAGCAGCTCCAGACAGGGACGGGACACCGGGGAGCTGTTTTTT. Translation gives CASSSRQGRDTGELFF.

The J gene is TRBJ1-4, the V gene TRBV7-2; 7 bases line up with TRBD1. The V and J ends lost 5 bases and 4 bases, in that order; junction bases with no gene match: 10. Germline-derived CDR1 and CDR2 are SGHTA and FQGNSA. CDR3 size: 16 residues. The CDR3 region is CASSPEDRRGNEKLFF. In nucleotides, the CDR3 is TGTGCCAGCAGCCCCGAGGACAGGCGCGGTAATGAAAAACTGTTTTTT.

The CDR3 DNA reads as TGCAGCGCTGGGGCTAGCGCCGACACAGATACGCAGTATTTT. This encodes CSAGASADTDTQYF. The chain uses TRBV29-1 and TRBJ2-3, with D possibly being TRBD2 (6 bases). The CDR3 is 14 residues long. Germline V lookup: CDR1 SQVTM, CDR2 ANQGSEA. Trimming took 7 bases from V and 2 from J, leaving 16 bases between them.

The rearrangement links TRBV27 to TRBJ1-1; D is perhaps TRBD1 (5 bases). Germline V gives CDR1 MNHEY, CDR2 SMNVEV (reference sequence). The length of the CDR3 is 16 residues. V lost 3 bases to trimming and J lost 5 bases, with 19 bases between them. In nucleotides, the CDR3 is TGTGCCAGCAGTTTCCAGGGTCTTAAACATGGGACTGAAGCTTTCTTT. It is translated as CASSFQGLKHGTEAFF.

In its sample, this clone was seen once. The rearrangement joins TRBV5-5 to TRBJ2-7, with no clear D. Trimming left V 0 bases short and J 0 bases short, with 7 bases between. Germline CDR1 reads SGHKS; CDR2 reads YYEKEE (reference sequence). This CDR3 has 14 amino acids. The CDR3 coding sequence is TGTGCCAGCAGCTTGGGGTTTAGCTCCTACGAGCAGTACTTC. This codes for CASSLGFSSYEQYF.

The chain joins TRBV7-9 to TRBJ2-7; 7 bases agree with TRBD1. CDR1 is SEHNR and CDR2 is FQNEAQ in the germline V gene (reference sequence). V trimming: 5 bases; J trimming: 5 bases; junction bases outside the gene matches: 12. The CDR3 length is 15 residues. The CDR3 DNA sequence: TGTGCCAGCAGCGGCGTGGGTGAAGGGGGCAACGAGCAGTACTTC. Translation: CASSGVGEGGNEQYF. Drawing the rest from reference TRBV7-9 and TRBJ2-7, the complete variable domain is DTGVSQNPRHKITKRGQNVTFRCDPISEHNRLYWYRQTLGQGPEFLTYFQNEAQLEKSRLLSDRFSAERPKGSFSTLEIQRTEQGDSAMYLCASSGVGEGGNEQYFGPGTRLTVT.

J is TRBJ2-5 and V is TRBV3-1 (or the pseudogene TRBV3-2); D gene uncertain. Trimming shortened V by 4 bases and J by 2 bases, and 14 bases separated the two germline ends. The CDR3 loop spans 15 amino acids. The V gene's germline CDR1 is LGHDT and CDR2 YNNKEL (reference sequence). For the CDR3, the DNA is TGTGCCAGCAGCCGGGCCCGGTCTGAGCAAGAGACCCAGTACTTC. Amino acid sequence: CASSRARSEQETQYF.

J is TRBJ2-1 and V is TRBV5-5; 9 nucleotides match TRBD1. J was trimmed by 5 bases and V by 3 bases; bases with no gene match: 6. CDR1 is SGHKS and CDR2 is YYEKEE in the germline V gene (reference sequence). CDR3 size: 15 residues. CDR3 DNA sequence: TGTGCCAGCAGCTCAGGACAGGGGCGAAACAATGAGCAGTTCTTC. As protein: CASSSGQGRNNEQFF.

This chain joins TRBV3-1 (or the pseudogene TRBV3-2) and TRBJ2-3; D gene ambiguous. Trimming removed 1 base from V and 5 bases from J, with 7 bases in between. Germline V gene sequence: CDR1 LGHDT, CDR2 YNNKEL (reference sequence). The CDR3 is made up of 13 amino acids. CDR3 amino acids: CASSQGAGDTQYF. In DNA form, the CDR3 reads TGTGCCAGCAGCCAAGGGGCCGGAGATACGCAGTATTTT.

The chain uses TRBV9 and TRBJ1-2, with 7 bases fitting TRBD1. The length of the CDR3 is 13 residues. Germline V gene lookup returns CDR1 SGDLS and CDR2 YYNGEE. Trimming at V came to 3 bases and at J to 4 bases, leaving 3 bases not matched to a gene. The CDR3 coding sequence is TGTGCCAGCAGCGGGAGGACAGGCTATGGCTACACCTTC. Amino acid sequence: CASSGRTGYGYTF.

This rearrangement joins TRBV19 to TRBJ1-5; TRBD1 is a possible D gene (5 bases). Trimming took off 6 bases at V and 1 base at J, with 13 bases between the two ends. This CDR3 has 15 amino acids. Per the germline V gene, CDR1 is LNHDA and CDR2 is SQIVND (reference sequence). The CDR3, as DNA: TGTGCCAGTAGCTGGGGACTGGGGAGCAATCAGCCCCAGCATTTT. This codes for CASSWGLGSNQPQHF.